Each of the 9 T cell receptor beta chains below was sequenced from the same sample in a study of T cells after yellow fever vaccination (dated by TCRdb to the late 2010s). Explained via the paper, the treatment or condition label denotes: live attenuated yellow fever vaccine strain. Libraries were constructed by 5' RACE. For sequencing, an Illumina NovaSeq 6000 was employed. TCRdb reworked the public reads: Q25 trimming with fastp, MiXCR clone assembly, productive beta chains retained. Rows are combined by CDR3 protein, so each entry shows the most common genes and DNA. Across this sample there are about 320,000 distinct CDR3 sequences, with 9.5% to 12% seen only once. The top ten constitute 3% to 4% of the sample. Sequencing was performed on CD4+ T cells sorted from PBMCs, taken 45 days after the yellow fever booster vaccination. The origin of the receptors is a young man who received the YFV17D yellow fever vaccine.

This sequence joins TRBV5-6 and TRBJ1-2; 8 bases are a match to TRBD1. CDR1 and CDR2 from the germline V gene are SGHDT and YYEEEE. This CDR3 region has 17 residues. V was clipped by 3 bases and J by 0 bases; unmatched bases: 10. CDR3 sequence (DNA): TGTGCCAGCAGCTCACGACGGGAGGACAGGGCTAACTATGGCTACACCTTC. It encodes CASSSRREDRANYGYTF.

The rearrangement links TRBV5-1 to TRBJ1-1, with 11 bases lining up with TRBD1. V gave up 0 bases and J gave up 8 bases; unmatched junction bases: 6. The CDR3 sequence is 15 residues long. In germline, CDR1 is SGHRS, CDR2 YFSETQ. The CDR3 coding sequence is TGCGCCAGCAGCTTGGACGGACAGGGGGCTTCGGAAGCTTTCTTT. This sequence encodes CASSLDGQGASEAFF.

This clonotype was detected many times. The chain couples TRBV10-1 to TRBJ2-3; 7 bases are a match to TRBD1. There are 17 residues in the CDR3. Germline V CDR1 and CDR2: WNHNN, SYGVQD (reference sequence). V lost 3 bases and J lost 3; bases outside the gene matches: 12. DNA for the CDR3: TGCGCCAGCAGTGAATCGAGGGGGCAGTATCGTACAGATACGCAGTATTTT. Protein sequence: CASSESRGQYRTDTQYF.

In its sample, this clonotype was seen a few times. The rearrangement uses TRBV20-1 and TRBJ2-7, with D uncertain. This CDR3 spans 13 amino acids. Trimming stripped 4 bases from V and 0 bases from J, with 10 bases between. CDR1 is DFQATT, CDR2 SNEGSKA, per germline (reference sequence). CDR3 coding DNA: TGCAGTGCTATTCTTTTGAGCTCCTACGAGCAGTACTTC. It is translated as CSAILLSSYEQYF.

The V call is TRBV6-6, the J call TRBJ1-3, with TRBD1 matching 8 bases. CDR1 and CDR2 (germline): MNHNY, SVGAGI (reference sequence). Unmatched junction bases numbered 2, after V lost 6 bases and J lost 4 bases. CDR3 length equals 13 residues. The chain's CDR3 is CASSRTGGNTIYF. The CDR3 bases are TGTGCCAGCAGCCGGACAGGGGGAAACACCATATATTTT.

This clonotype was detected a few times. V usage is TRBV20-1 and J usage is TRBJ2-3; tentative D call: TRBD2 (5 bases). CDR1 and CDR2 from the germline V gene are DFQATT and SNEGSKA (reference sequence). The CDR3 spans 13 residues. Trimming stripped 3 bases from V and 4 bases from J, with 11 bases between. The CDR3 protein is CSARDPGSDTQYF. The DNA for the CDR3 is TGCAGTGCTAGGGACCCGGGGTCAGATACGCAGTATTTT.

The chain combines TRBV2 with TRBJ2-3; D is ambiguous. The germline V gene encodes CDR1 SNHLY and CDR2 FYNNEI. The V gene lost 7 bases and the J gene lost 0 bases, with 11 bases spanning the gap. This CDR3 spans 14 amino acids. As DNA, the CDR3 is TGTGCCAGCACCCCTTTCGGGAGCACAGATACGCAGTATTTT. Protein sequence: CASTPFGSTDTQYF.

This clonotype has more than one count but fewer than ten. The genes are TRBV4-1 and TRBJ1-5; possibly TRBD1 for D (5 bases). Germline assignment: CDR1 MGHRA and CDR2 YSYEKL. The CDR3 covers 15 residues. The V end lost 3 bases, the J end lost 7 bases, and 16 bases lay between the germline ends. CDR3 region: CASSQGIWGGQPQHF. The CDR3 nucleotides read TGCGCCAGCAGCCAGGGTATTTGGGGGGGACAGCCCCAGCATTTT.

The V call is TRBV29-1, the J call TRBJ1-1, with TRBD1 matching 10 bases. CDR3 length equals 15 residues. The V gene's germline CDR1 is SQVTM and CDR2 ANQGSEA. Trimming removed 6 bases from V and 4 bases from J; junction bases left unmatched: 11. The CDR3 region has the DNA TGCAGCGTACGATTGACAGGGGGCCCGGGCACTGAAGCTTTCTTT. Residues: CSVRLTGGPGTEAFF. Full variable domain (rest looked up from reference TRBV29-1 and TRBJ1-1): SAVISQKPSRDICQRGTSLTIQCQVDSQVTMMFWYRQQPGQSLTLIATANQGSEATYESGFVIDKFPISRPNLTFSTLTVSNMSPEDSSIYLCSVRLTGGPGTEAFFGQGTRLTVV.